This record concerns one T cell receptor (beta chain) sequence. Its binding antigen is unknown. Base quality data are lacking; no much larger clone is found one base away. The CDR3 regions of human TCRbeta chains were subjected to immunosequencing. In the paper's pipeline: Repertoire TCRs were checked for matches against a reference library of SARS-CoV-2-specific TCRs that had been generated using the MIRA antigen-specificity platform. Breadth was defined as the fraction of unique TCRs that were SARS-CoV-2-associated, and depth was defined as the fraction of total T cells that were SARS-CoV-2-associated. Each spike-specific TCR was assigned to its reactive spike region and to a CD4 or CD8 class using the MIRA data. Log10-transformed breadth and depth values were compared by one-way ANOVA with Sidak's multiple comparisons tests. TCRdb re-hosts the immuneACCESS table, in-frame sequences only. Its copies lack some clones; in the studies checked, an unresolved V gene accounts for under half of them, and the cause for the rest is not known. That table gives V, J and clone size, and the DNA gave D and trimming. The sample data list tens of thousands of clones, and around nine tenths of these were observed just once. Approximately 11% of the sample is held by the ten biggest clonotypes.

The time point label here, explained by the study, means: baseline before first vaccination. Vaccinee samples came from UK trials COV001 and COV002, including a single-blind randomized controlled phase 2/3 trial of AZD1222 (ChAdOx1 nCoV-19) in healthy adults. For TCRbeta chain sequencing, PBMC samples were collected from trial participants at day 0 and at day 28 after the second dose. This sample was taken from a study of T cell responses to AZD1222 COVID-19 vaccine (dated by TCRdb to the early 2020s). Regarding the study in general: AZD1222 recipients whose second dose came at about 4 weeks and those whose second dose came at about 12 weeks were combined into one group, since spike-specific TCR depth and breadth did not differ between the two schedules. A total of under 250 trial participants underwent TCR sequencing, of whom more than 200 had received two doses of AZD1222 and approximately 25 had received two doses of the MenACWY control vaccine. Trial participants were enrolled by age into subgroups of 18-55, 56-69 and 70-plus years, and about 150, 27 and 61 TCR-sequenced participants, respectively, were included in these subgroups.

From the cysteine up to the phenylalanine, the CDR3 has a length of 12 residues. Only the CDR3 DNA stays, 36 bases, in frame from base 1. CDR1 and CDR2, looked up from the germline V gene, are SNHLY and FYNNEI. V loses 6 bases, J loses 7 bases, and the germline ends lie 10 bases apart. Points the paper makes about the study in general: Only five to seven AZD1222 recipients were SARS-CoV-2 seropositive at baseline, limiting conclusions about previously exposed vaccinees. No day 14 peak-response samples were available, so repertoires were characterized only after the peak T cell response. Reportedly, close to half of the unique spike-specific TCRs recognized epitopes lying outside the regions that are mutated in the B.1.351 and B.1.1.7 variants. Most participants were white British and females outnumbered males, and the authors suggested that clonal diversity may have been underestimated. After two AZD1222 doses, both the breadth and the depth of spike-specific TCRs were significantly higher than at day 0 and than in MenACWY recipients. The 56-69-year group was small, and its depth increase did not reach significance, likely because of low power. Vaccine-associated CD4 TCRs spanned the whole spike protein, with dominant responses in regions 160-218 and 743-854.

The material sequenced was peripheral blood, taken on day 0 of AZD1222 vaccination. This sequence uses TRBV2 and TRBJ2-1; there is no confident call for the D gene. This clonotype was sampled from an adult in good health. The CDR3 region: CASRMTGNEQFF. The DNA reads TGTGCCAGCAGAATGACGGGTAATGAGCAGTTCTTC. With all but the CDR3 taken from the reference TRBV2 and TRBJ2-1 genes, the full variable domain is: EPEVTQTPSHQVTQMGQEVILRCVPISNHLYFYWYRQILGQKVEFLVSFYNNEISEKSEIFDDQFSVERPDGSNFTLKIRSTKLEDSAMYFCASRMTGNEQFFGPGTRLTVL.